This TCR beta chain emerged from a study of T cells in Graves' hyperthyroidism and ophthalmopathy. On the study more broadly: Staff took peripheral blood when the initial diagnosis was made, before any treatment began.

TCR beta CDR3 sequences were amplified from RNA transcripts. A first-round RT-PCR of the TCR CDR3 used the HTBI primer set. One entry per CDR3 protein, called by TCRdb with MiXCR from the multiplex PCR reads. The sample records around 580,000 distinct CDR3 sequences, around 15% being singletons. In its sample, this clonotype was seen a few times. Stability of Graves' hyperthyroidism was defined as absent ophthalmopathy progression within 18 months. Patients aged 18 to 65 had newly diagnosed hyperthyroidism of under 2 months' duration. The CDR3 has 15 residues. The V gene end was trimmed by 6 bases and the J gene end by 6 bases; junction bases not matched to a gene: 5. Germline V gene data show CDR1 as SNHLY and CDR2 as FYNNEI.

The clonotype comes from a woman under 30 with Graves' hyperthyroidism. Specimen: blood. The rearrangement joins TRBV2 to TRBJ2-1, with TRBD2 matching over 13 bases. CDR3 amino acids: CASSTGTSGINEQFF. The CDR3, as DNA: TGTGCCAGCAGCACCGGGACTAGCGGGATCAATGAGCAGTTCTTC.